The 5 T cell receptor beta chains below were found in one sample sequenced in a study of cytomegalovirus exposure and HLA in healthy donors. Using immunoSEQ multiplex PCR, the repertoire was profiled, and TCRdb retains in-frame clones only, with some absent. Of 110,000 to 150,000 clones listed, more than 85% are singletons. The sample comprised PBMCs. All receptors derive from a man aged 18 to 35 in good health and CMV-seronegative.

This clone was picked up one time. V usage is TRBV4-2 and J usage is TRBJ2-7; D is possibly TRBD2 (6 bases). CDR3 length equals 18 residues. Germline CDR1 LGHNA, CDR2 YNFKEQ. Trimming cost V 0 bases and J 0 bases, with 18 bases left between them. In DNA form, the CDR3 reads TGTGCCAGCAGCCAAGATTATGGGGTCCCCGGGAGCTCCTACGAGCAGTACTTC. Protein sequence: CASSQDYGVPGSSYEQYF.

This clone was counted between two and nine times. The chain employs TRBV4-3 and TRBJ1-1, with D tentatively TRBD1 (5 bases). The V and J ends lost 1 base and 5 bases respectively, with 11 bases between them. The CDR3 spans 14 residues. Germline-derived CDR1 and CDR2 are LGHNA and YSLEER. CDR3 loop: CASSQGKGRTEAFF. Written as DNA, the CDR3 is TGCGCCAGCAGCCAAGGAAAGGGGAGGACTGAAGCTTTCTTT.

In its sample, this clone was seen once. J is TRBJ2-1 and V is TRBV7-2, with a possible D match to TRBD1 (5 bases). Trimming removed 1 base at V and 12 bases at J, with 13 bases between. The CDR3 consists of 13 residues. Germline CDR1 is SGHTA and CDR2 is FQGNSA. CDR3 in amino acids: CASSLDRRQPQFF. The CDR3 DNA reads as TGTGCCAGCAGCTTAGACCGCCGACAGCCGCAGTTCTTC.

The CDR3 is CASSYSALGVGNEQYF. The CDR3 DNA reads TGTGCCAGCAGTTACTCGGCACTCGGGGTTGGGAACGAGCAGTACTTC. The chain uses TRBV6-6 and TRBJ2-7, with D possibly being TRBD2 (5 bases). V lost 0 bases, J lost 5 bases, and 17 bases lay in between. The CDR3 is 16 residues long. From germline, CDR1 is MNHNY and CDR2 SVGAGI (reference sequence).

This sequence joins TRBV7-2 and TRBJ1-5, with D unresolved. Germline V lookup: CDR1 SGHTA, CDR2 FQGNSA. This CDR3 has 14 residues. Trimming shortened V by 8 bases and J by 2 bases, and 13 bases separated the two germline ends. The CDR3 DNA reads TGTGCCAGCCGGACTGGTGGGGGCAATCAGCCCCAGCATTTT. It translates to CASRTGGGNQPQHF.